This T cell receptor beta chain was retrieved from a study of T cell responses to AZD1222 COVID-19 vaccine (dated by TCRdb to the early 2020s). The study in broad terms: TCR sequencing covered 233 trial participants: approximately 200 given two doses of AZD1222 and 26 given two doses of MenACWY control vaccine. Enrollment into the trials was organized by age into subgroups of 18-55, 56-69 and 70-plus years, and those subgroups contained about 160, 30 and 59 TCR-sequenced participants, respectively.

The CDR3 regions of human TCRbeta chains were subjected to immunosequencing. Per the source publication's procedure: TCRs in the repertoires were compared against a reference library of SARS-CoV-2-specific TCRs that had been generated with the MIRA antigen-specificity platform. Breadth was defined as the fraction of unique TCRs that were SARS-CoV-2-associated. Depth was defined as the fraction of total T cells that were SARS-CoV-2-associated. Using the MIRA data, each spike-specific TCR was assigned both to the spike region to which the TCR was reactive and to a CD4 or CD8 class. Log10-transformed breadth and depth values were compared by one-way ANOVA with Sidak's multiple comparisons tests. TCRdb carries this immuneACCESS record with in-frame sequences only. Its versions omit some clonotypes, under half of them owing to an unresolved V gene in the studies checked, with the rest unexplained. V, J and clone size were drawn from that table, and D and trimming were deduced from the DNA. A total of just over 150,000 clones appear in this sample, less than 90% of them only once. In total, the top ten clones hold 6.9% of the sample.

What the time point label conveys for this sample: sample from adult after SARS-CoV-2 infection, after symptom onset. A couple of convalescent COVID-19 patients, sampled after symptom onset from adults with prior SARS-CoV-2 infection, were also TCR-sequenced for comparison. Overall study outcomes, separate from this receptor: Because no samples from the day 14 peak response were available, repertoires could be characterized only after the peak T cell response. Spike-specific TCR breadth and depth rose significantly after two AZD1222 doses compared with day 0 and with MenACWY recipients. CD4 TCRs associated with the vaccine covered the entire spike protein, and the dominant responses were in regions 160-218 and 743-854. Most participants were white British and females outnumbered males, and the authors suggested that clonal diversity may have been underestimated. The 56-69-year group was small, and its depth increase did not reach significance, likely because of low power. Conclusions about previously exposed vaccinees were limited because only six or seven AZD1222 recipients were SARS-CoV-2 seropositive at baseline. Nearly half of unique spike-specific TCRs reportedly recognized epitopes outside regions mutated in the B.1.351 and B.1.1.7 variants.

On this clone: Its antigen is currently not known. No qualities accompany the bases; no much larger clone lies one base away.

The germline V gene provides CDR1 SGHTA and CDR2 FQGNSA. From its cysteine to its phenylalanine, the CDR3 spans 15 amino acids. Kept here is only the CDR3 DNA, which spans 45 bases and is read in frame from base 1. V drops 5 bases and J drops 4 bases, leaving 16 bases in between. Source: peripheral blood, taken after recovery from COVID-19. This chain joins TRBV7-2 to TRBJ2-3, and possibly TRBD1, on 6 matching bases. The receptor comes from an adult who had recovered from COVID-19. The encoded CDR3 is CASSPGRGGADTQYF. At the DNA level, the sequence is TGTGCCAGCAGCCCCGGCAGGGGCGGCGCAGATACGCAGTATTTT.